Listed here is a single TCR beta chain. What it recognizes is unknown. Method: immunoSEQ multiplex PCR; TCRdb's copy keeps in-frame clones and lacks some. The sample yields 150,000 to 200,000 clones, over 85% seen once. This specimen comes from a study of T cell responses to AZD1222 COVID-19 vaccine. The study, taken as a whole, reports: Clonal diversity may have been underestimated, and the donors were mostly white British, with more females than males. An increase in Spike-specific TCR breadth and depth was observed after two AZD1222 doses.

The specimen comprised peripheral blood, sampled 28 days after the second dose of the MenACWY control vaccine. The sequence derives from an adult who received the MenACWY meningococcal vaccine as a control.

The CDR3 sequence is CASSISTGIYNEQFF. CDR3 nucleotide sequence: TGTGCCAGTAGTATCTCGACCGGGATCTACAATGAGCAGTTCTTC. The rearrangement links TRBV19 to TRBJ2-1; tentative D call: TRBD2 (5 bases). The germline V gene has CDR1 LNHDA and CDR2 SQIVND (reference sequence). V was cut by 3 bases and J by 3 bases, with 12 bases left in between. The CDR3 spans 15 residues.